These 13 T cell receptor beta chains originate from one sample sequenced in a study of blood T cell repertoires in COVID-19. Here immunoSEQ multiplex PCR was the method, and the copy in TCRdb shows in-frame clones only, minus some. The data show about 190,000 clones, around 82% seen once. The sequenced sample consisted of PBMCs or T cells enriched from blood (not recorded which). These receptors were taken from a woman aged 45-59 years with acute COVID-19.

This clone has a handful of counts. The chain is built from TRBV19 and TRBJ2-1; 11 bases align to TRBD2. The V gene end was trimmed by 1 base and the J gene end by 4 bases; junction bases not matched to a gene: 6. This CDR3 region has 17 residues. From germline, CDR1 is LNHDA and CDR2 SQIVND (reference sequence). CDR3 nucleotide sequence: TGTGCCAGTAGTATAGGGTCTAGCGGGGGGACTTACAATGAGCAGTTCTTC. It encodes CASSIGSSGGTYNEQFF.

This rearrangement joins TRBV10-3 to TRBJ2-7; a possible D gene is TRBD2 (5 bases). CDR3 length: 19 amino acids. The ends were cut back, 2 bases at V and 5 bases at J, with 28 bases in the middle. From germline, CDR1 is ENHRY and CDR2 SYGVKD. CDR3 sequence reads: CAISEAYRRAPQSGHEQYV. The CDR3 bases are TGTGCCATCAGTGAGGCCTATCGAAGGGCACCTCAAAGCGGCCACGAGCAGTACGTC.

The gene calls are TRBV12-3 or TRBV12-4 and TRBJ1-3; a possible D gene is TRBD1 (5 bases). The V and J ends lost 5 bases and 7 bases respectively, with 9 bases between them. There are 12 residues in the CDR3. In nucleotides, the CDR3 is TGTGCCAGCAGTCCCCCAGGGAACACCATATATTTT. Residues: CASSPPGNTIYF.

This clone has just a few counts. This chain uses TRBV3-1 (or the pseudogene TRBV3-2) with TRBJ1-1; no clear D. The CDR3 is made up of 16 amino acids. The germline V gene has CDR1 LGHDT and CDR2 YNNKEL (reference sequence). Trimming cost V 3 bases and J 2 bases, with 16 bases left between them. The CDR3 sequence is CASSQGVGGLNTEAFF. The CDR3 bases are TGTGCCAGCAGCCAGGGAGTAGGTGGTCTAAACACTGAAGCTTTCTTT.

This clone was recorded a few times. The chain has TRBV10-1 and TRBJ2-5, with 7 nucleotides matching TRBD2. J lost 2 bases, V lost 5 bases, and 2 bases had no gene match. This CDR3 is 13 amino acids long. Germline CDR1 is WNHNN and CDR2 is SYGVQD (reference sequence). CDR3 amino acids: CASSSSGQETQYF. CDR3 in DNA: TGCGCCAGCAGTAGTAGCGGGCAAGAGACCCAGTACTTC.

This clone was counted only a few times. This chain uses TRBV9 with TRBJ2-1; 7 bases align to TRBD1. This CDR3 is built from 17 residues. J gave up 2 bases and V 2 bases, and 10 bases lay outside the gene matches. CDR1 SGDLS and CDR2 YYNGEE come from the germline V gene. The CDR3 spells CASSVRGGVGAYNEQFF. In nucleotides, the CDR3 is TGTGCCAGCAGCGTCCGAGGGGGCGTCGGCGCCTACAATGAGCAGTTCTTC. The whole variable domain, remainder taken from reference TRBV9 and TRBJ2-1, is DSGVTQTPKHLITATGQRVTLRCSPRSGDLSVYWYQQSLDQGLQFLIQYYNGEERAKGNILERFSAQQFPDLHSELNLSSLELGDSALYFCASSVRGGVGAYNEQFFGPGTRLTVL.

The chain carries TRBV19 and TRBJ1-5, with TRBD1 identical over 7 bases. The V gene's germline CDR1 is LNHDA and CDR2 SQIVND (reference sequence). The V and J ends lost 5 bases and 7 bases, in that order; junction bases with no gene match: 11. This CDR3 comprises 15 residues. DNA of the CDR3: TGTGCCAGTAGTGGACAGGAGAGACACTCCCAGCCCCAGCATTTT. This translates into CASSGQERHSQPQHF.

Here the CDR3 reads CAISERGYEQYV. The CDR3 nucleotides are TGTGCCATCAGTGAGAGGGGGTACGAGCAGTACGTC. The chain recombines TRBV10-3 with TRBJ2-7, with a possible D match to TRBD1 (6 bases). With 2 bases removed from V and 4 bases from J, the gap between germline ends came to 6 bases. The CDR3 length is 12 residues. Germline lookup yields CDR1 ENHRY and CDR2 SYGVKD.

V and J are TRBV5-6 and TRBJ1-2; tentatively, D is TRBD1 (6 bases). The CDR3 extends over 13 amino acids. The V and J ends lost 3 bases and 8 bases respectively, with 14 bases between them. Germline CDR1 is SGHDT and CDR2 is YYEEEE. For the CDR3, the DNA is TGTGCCAGCAGCTCCGGACAGCTCTACGGCTACACCTTC. Amino acids: CASSSGQLYGYTF.

The chain has TRBV27 and TRBJ2-3, with no clear D. The CDR3 covers 13 residues. V was cut by 6 bases and J by 6 bases, with 13 bases left in between. The germline V gene encodes CDR1 MNHEY and CDR2 SMNVEV (reference sequence). The CDR3 loop reads CASRGRIADTQYF. As DNA, the CDR3 is TGTGCCAGCAGGGGCCGGATCGCGGATACGCAGTATTTT.

The chain carries TRBV25-1 and TRBJ1-3; D may be TRBD1 (6 bases). CDR1 is MGHDK, CDR2 SYGVNS, per germline. The V gene lost 3 bases and the J gene lost 4 bases, with 13 bases spanning the gap. The CDR3 spans 15 residues. The CDR3 sequence: CASSDDRPSGNTIYF. The CDR3 nucleotides are TGTGCCAGCAGTGATGACAGGCCTAGCGGAAACACCATATATTTT.

This chain joins TRBV14 and TRBJ2-7; 10 nucleotides line up with TRBD1. V dropped 3 bases and J dropped 1; count of bases not matched to a gene: 6. The CDR3 is made up of 16 amino acids. The germline gives CDR1 SGHDN, CDR2 FVKESK. CDR3 in amino acids: CASSQTGGAQSYEQYV. CDR3 DNA: TGTGCCAGCAGCCAGACAGGGGGCGCCCAGTCCTACGAGCAGTACGTC.

This clone was detected once. This chain links TRBV5-4 with TRBJ1-4; unclear D gene. Between the trimmed V and J ends, which lost 0 bases and 7 bases, there was a span of 10 bases. The CDR3 runs 14 residues. CDR1 is SGHNT, CDR2 YYREEE, per germline (reference sequence). In nucleotides, the CDR3 is TGTGCCAGCAGCTTGGGGCCTGTTGGTGAAAAACTGTTTTTT. Its protein is CASSLGPVGEKLFF.